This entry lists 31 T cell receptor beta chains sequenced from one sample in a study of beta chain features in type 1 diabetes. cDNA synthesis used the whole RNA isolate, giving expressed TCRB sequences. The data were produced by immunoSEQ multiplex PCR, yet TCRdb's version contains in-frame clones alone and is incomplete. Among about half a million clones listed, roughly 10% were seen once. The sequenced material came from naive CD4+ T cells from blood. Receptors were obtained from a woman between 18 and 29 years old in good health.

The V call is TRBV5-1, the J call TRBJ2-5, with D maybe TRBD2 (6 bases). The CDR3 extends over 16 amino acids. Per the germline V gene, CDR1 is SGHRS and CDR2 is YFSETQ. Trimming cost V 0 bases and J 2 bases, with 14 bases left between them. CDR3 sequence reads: CASSLVSGLSQETQYF. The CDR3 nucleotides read TGCGCCAGCAGCTTGGTTAGCGGCCTTTCTCAAGAGACCCAGTACTTC.

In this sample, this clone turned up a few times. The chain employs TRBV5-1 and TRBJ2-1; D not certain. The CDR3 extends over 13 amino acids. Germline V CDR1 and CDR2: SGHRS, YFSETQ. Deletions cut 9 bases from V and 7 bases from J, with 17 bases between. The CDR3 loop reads CATSTATLNEQFF. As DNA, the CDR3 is TGCGCCACCTCGACGGCTACTTTAAATGAGCAGTTCTTC.

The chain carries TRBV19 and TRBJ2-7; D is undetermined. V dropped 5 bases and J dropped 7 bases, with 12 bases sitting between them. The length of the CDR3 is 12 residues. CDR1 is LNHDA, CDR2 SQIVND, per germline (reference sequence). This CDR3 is CASSAYSREQYF. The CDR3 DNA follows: TGTGCCAGTAGTGCTTACTCGAGGGAGCAGTACTTC.

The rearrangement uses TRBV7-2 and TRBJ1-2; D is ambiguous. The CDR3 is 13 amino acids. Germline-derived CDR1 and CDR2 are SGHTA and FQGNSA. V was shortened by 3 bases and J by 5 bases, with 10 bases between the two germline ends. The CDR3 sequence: CASSFSENYGYTF. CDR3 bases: TGTGCCAGCAGCTTTTCGGAAAATTATGGCTACACCTTC.

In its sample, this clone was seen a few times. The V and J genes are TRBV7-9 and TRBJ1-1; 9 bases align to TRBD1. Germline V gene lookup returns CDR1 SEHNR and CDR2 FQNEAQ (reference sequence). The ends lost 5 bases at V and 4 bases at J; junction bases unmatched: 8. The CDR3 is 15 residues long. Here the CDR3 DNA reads TGTGCCAGCAGCCAAGGGGACAGGGAGGGCACTGAAGCTTTCTTT. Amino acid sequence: CASSQGDREGTEAFF.

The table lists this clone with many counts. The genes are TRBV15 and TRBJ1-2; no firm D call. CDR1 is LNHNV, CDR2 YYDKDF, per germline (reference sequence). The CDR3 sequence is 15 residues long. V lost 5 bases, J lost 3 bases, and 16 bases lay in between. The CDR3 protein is CATSGRNDADYGYTF. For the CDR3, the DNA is TGTGCCACCAGCGGGCGAAATGACGCAGACTATGGCTACACCTTC.

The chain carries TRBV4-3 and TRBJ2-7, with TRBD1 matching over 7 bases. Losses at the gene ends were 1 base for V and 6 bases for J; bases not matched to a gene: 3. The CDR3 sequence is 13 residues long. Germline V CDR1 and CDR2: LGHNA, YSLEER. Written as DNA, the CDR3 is TGCGCCAGCAGCCAAGTAAACAGGGGCGAGCAGTACTTC. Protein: CASSQVNRGEQYF.

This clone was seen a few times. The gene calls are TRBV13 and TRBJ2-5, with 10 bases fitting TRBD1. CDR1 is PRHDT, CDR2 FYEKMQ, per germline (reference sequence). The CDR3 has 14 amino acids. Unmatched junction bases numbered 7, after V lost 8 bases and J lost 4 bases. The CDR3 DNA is TGTGCCAGCTCCGGGACAGGGGAAGGAGAGACCCAGTACTTC. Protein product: CASSGTGEGETQYF.

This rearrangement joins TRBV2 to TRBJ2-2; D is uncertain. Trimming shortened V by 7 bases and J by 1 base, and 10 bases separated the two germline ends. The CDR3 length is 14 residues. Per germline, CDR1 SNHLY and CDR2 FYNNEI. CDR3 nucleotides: TGTGCCAGCAAAGTGGAGCGGAACACCGGGGAGCTGTTTTTT. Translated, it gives CASKVERNTGELFF.

Here the CDR3 reads CSVGRHQNTEAFF. CDR3 in DNA: TGCAGCGTTGGGAGACACCAAAACACTGAAGCTTTCTTT. The chain recombines TRBV29-1 with TRBJ1-1; D gene ambiguous. The CDR3 has 13 amino acids. V was pared by 4 bases and J by 2 bases, with 11 bases between. Per germline, CDR1 SQVTM and CDR2 ANQGSEA.

CDR3 in amino acids: CASSFSGPGELFF. For the CDR3, the DNA is TGCGCCAGCAGCTTTTCAGGGCCCGGGGAGCTGTTTTTT. The rearrangement links TRBV5-1 to TRBJ2-2, with D perhaps TRBD1 (5 bases). This CDR3 has 13 amino acids. The germline V gene encodes CDR1 SGHRS and CDR2 YFSETQ. Trimming removed 2 bases from V and 6 bases from J, with 8 bases in between.

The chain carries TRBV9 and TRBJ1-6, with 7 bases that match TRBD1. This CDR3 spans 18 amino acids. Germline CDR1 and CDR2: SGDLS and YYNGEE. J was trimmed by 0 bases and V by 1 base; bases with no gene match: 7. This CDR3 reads CASSVRDRAGSYNSPLHF. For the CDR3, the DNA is TGTGCCAGCAGCGTACGTGACAGGGCAGGCTCCTATAATTCACCCCTCCACTTT.

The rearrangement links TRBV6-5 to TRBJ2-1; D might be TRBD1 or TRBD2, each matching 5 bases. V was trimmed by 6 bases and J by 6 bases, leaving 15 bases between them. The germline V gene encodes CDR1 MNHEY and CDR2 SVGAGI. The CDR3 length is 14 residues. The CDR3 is CASSLGTAANEQFF. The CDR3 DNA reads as TGTGCCAGCAGCCTCGGGACGGCAGCCAATGAGCAGTTCTTC.

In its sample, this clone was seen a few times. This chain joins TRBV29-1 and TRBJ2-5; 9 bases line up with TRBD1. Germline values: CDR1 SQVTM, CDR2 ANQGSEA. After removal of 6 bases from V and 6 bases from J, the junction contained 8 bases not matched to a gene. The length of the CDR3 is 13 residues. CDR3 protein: CSVGPGQGQTQYF. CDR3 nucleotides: TGCAGCGTGGGCCCGGGACAGGGACAGACCCAGTACTTC.

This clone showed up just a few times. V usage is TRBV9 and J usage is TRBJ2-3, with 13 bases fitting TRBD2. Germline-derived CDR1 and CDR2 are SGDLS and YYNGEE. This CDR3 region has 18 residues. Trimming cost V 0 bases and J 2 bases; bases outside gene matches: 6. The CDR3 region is CASSVGLAGGSVTDTQYF. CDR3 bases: TGTGCCAGCAGCGTAGGACTAGCGGGAGGAAGTGTCACAGATACGCAGTATTTT.

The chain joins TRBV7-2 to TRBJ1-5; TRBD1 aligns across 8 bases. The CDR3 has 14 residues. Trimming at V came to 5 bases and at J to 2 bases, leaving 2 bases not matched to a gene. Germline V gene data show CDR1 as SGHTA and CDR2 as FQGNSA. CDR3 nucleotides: TGTGCCAGCAGCACGGACAGGGGCAATCAGCCCCAGCATTTT. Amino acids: CASSTDRGNQPQHF.

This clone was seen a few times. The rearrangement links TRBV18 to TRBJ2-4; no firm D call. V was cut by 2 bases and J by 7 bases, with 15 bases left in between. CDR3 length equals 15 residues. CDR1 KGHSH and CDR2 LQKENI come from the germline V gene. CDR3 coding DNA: TGTGCCAGCTCACCAGGGCTGGAGAGAAGCAACATTCAGTACTTC. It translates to CASSPGLERSNIQYF.

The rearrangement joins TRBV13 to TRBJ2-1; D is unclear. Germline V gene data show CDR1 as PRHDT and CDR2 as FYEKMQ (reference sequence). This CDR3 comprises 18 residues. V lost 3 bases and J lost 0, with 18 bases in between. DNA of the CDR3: TGTGCCAGCAGCTTTAGCAGTGGGATCCCCCTCTCCTACAATGAGCAGTTCTTC. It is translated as CASSFSSGIPLSYNEQFF.

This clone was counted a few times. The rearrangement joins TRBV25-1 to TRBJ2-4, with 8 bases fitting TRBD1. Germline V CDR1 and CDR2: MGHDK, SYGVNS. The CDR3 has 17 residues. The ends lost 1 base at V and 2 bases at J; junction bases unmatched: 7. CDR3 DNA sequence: TGTGCCAGCAGTGAATTCGGTCAGGGGGCGACCAAAAACATTCAGTACTTC. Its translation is CASSEFGQGATKNIQYF.

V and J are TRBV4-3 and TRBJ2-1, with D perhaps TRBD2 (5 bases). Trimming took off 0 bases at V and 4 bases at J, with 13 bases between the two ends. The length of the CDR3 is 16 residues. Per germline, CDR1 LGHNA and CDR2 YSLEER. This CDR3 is CASSQDRLNTYNEQFF. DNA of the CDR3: TGCGCCAGCAGCCAAGATCGACTAAATACTTACAATGAGCAGTTCTTC.

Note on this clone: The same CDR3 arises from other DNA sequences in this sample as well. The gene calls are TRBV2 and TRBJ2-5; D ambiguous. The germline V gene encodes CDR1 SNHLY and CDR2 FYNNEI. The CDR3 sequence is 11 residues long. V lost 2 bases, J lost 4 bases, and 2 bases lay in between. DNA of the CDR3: TGTGCCAGCAGTGAAAGAGAGACCCAGTACTTC. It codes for CASSERETQYF.

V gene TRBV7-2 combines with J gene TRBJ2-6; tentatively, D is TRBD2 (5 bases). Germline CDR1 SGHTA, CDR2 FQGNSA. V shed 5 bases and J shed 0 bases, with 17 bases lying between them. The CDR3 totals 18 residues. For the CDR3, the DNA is TGTGCCAGCAGCCCCTCGGGGTGGGGTGGCTCTGGGGCCAACGTCCTGACTTTC. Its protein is CASSPSGWGGSGANVLTF.

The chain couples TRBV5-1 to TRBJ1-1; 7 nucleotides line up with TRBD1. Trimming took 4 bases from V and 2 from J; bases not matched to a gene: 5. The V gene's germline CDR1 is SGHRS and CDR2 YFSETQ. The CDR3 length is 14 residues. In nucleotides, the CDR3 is TGCGCCAGCAGCGAGGGACAGCCAAACACTGAAGCTTTCTTT. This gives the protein CASSEGQPNTEAFF.

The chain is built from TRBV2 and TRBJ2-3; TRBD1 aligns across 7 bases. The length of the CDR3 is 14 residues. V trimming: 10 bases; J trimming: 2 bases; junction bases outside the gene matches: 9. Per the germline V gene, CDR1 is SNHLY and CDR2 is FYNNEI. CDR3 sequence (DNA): TGTGCCACCCCAGGGCAGGGGGTCACAGATACGCAGTATTTT. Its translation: CATPGQGVTDTQYF. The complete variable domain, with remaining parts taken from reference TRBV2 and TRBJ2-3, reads EPEVTQTPSHQVTQMGQEVILRCVPISNHLYFYWYRQILGQKVEFLVSFYNNEISEKSEIFDDQFSVERPDGSNFTLKIRSTKLEDSAMYFCATPGQGVTDTQYFGPGTRLTVL.

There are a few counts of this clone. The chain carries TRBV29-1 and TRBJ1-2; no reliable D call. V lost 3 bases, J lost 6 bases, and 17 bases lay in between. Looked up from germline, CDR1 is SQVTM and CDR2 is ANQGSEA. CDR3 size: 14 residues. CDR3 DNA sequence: TGCAGCGTTGATCCCCTCAGGTCCGCAAATGGCTACACCTTC. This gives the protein CSVDPLRSANGYTF.

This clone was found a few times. The CDR3 DNA sequence: TGTGCCAGCATAAAGAGTGCCTACGAGCAGTACGTC. It translates to CASIKSAYEQYV. This chain joins TRBV9 and TRBJ2-7; D not certain. Germline CDR1 SGDLS, CDR2 YYNGEE. The CDR3 length is 12 residues. The V end was cut by 6 bases, the J end by 2 bases, with 9 bases between.

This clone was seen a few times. The CDR3 is CASGRYTGELFF. The DNA of the CDR3 is TGTGCTAGTGGTCGATATACCGGGGAGCTGTTTTTT. This chain links TRBV12-5 with TRBJ2-2; the D is unclear. Germline lookup yields CDR1 LGHNT and CDR2 FRNRAP. The CDR3 consists of 12 residues. Trimming shortened V by 5 bases and J by 5 bases, and 6 bases separated the two germline ends.

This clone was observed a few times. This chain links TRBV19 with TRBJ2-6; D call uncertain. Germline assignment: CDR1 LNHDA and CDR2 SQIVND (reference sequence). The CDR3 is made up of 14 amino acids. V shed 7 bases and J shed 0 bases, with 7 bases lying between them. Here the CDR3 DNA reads TGTGCCAGTACCTTCAACTCTGGGGCCAACGTCCTGACTTTC. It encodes CASTFNSGANVLTF.

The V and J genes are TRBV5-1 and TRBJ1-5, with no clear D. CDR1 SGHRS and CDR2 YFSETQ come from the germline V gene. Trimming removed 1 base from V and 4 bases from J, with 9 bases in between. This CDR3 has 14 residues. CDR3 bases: TGCGCCAGCAGCTTGCAAGGGAGTAATCAGCCCCAGCATTTT. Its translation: CASSLQGSNQPQHF.

CDR3 DNA sequence: TGTGCCAGCTCACCAAACTCCGGACGGGTGAATGAGCAGTTCTTC. Protein product: CASSPNSGRVNEQFF. The chain links TRBV18 to TRBJ2-1; no clear D. CDR3 length: 15 amino acids. V was pared by 2 bases and J by 7 bases, with 15 bases between. Germline V gene lookup returns CDR1 KGHSH and CDR2 LQKENI.

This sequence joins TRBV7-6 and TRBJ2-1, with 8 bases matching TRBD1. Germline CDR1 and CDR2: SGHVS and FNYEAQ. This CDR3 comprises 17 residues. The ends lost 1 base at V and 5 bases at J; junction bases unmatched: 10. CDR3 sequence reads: CASSLVSTGTGNNEQFF. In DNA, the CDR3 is TGTGCCAGCAGCTTAGTGTCGACCGGGACAGGAAACAATGAGCAGTTCTTC.